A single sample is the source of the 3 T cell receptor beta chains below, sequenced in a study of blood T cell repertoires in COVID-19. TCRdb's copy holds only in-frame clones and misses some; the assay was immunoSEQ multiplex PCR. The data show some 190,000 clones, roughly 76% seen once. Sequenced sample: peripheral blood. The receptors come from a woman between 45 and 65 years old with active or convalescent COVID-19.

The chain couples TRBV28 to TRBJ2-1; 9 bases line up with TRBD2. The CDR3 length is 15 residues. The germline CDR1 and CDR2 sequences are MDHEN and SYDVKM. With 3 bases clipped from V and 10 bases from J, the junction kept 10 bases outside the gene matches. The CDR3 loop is CASSLGGGRAGEQFF. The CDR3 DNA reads TGTGCCAGCAGTTTGGGGGGCGGGAGGGCCGGAGAGCAGTTCTTC.

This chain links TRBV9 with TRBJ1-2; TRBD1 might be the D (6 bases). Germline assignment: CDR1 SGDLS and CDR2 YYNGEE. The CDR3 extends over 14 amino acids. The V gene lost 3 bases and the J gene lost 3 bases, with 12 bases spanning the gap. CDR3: CASSEGHGDYGYTF. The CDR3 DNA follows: TGTGCCAGCAGCGAGGGACACGGCGACTATGGCTACACCTTC. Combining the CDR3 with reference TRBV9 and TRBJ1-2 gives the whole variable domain DSGVTQTPKHLITATGQRVTLRCSPRSGDLSVYWYQQSLDQGLQFLIQYYNGEERAKGNILERFSAQQFPDLHSELNLSSLELGDSALYFCASSEGHGDYGYTFGSGTRLTVV.

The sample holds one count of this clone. CDR3 region: CASSLWTAQGMNTEAFF. Here the CDR3 DNA reads TGTGCCAGCAGCCTCTGGACAGCCCAGGGAATGAACACTGAAGCTTTCTTT. The chain has TRBV5-6 and TRBJ1-1, with D maybe TRBD1 (6 bases). V lost 4 bases and J 0 bases, leaving 19 bases between the germline ends. The germline CDR1 and CDR2 sequences are SGHDT and YYEEEE. This CDR3 is built from 17 residues.